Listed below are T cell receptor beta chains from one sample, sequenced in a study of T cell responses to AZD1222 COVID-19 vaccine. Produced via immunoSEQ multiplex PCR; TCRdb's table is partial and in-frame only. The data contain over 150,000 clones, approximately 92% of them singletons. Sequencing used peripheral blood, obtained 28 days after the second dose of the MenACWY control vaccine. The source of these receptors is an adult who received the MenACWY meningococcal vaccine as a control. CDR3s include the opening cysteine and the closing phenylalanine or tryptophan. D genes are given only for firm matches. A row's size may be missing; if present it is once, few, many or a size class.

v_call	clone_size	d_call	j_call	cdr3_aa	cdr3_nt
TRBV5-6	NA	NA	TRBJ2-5	CASSLAGGGASKTQYF	TGTGCCAGCAGCTTGGCCGGAGGCGGGGCGTCGAAGACCCAGTACTTC
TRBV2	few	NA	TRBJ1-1	CASSELGRVAFF	TGTGCCAGCAGTGAATTGGGCAGGGTGGCTTTCTTT
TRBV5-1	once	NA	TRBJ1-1	CASSFSARYTEAFF	TGCGCCAGCAGCTTTTCCGCCCGGTACACTGAAGCTTTCTTT
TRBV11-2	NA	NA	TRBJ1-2	CASSFGHGGYTF	TGTGCCAGCAGCTTCGGACATGGGGGCTACACCTTC
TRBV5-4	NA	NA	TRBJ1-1	CASSLGAVNTEAFF	TGTGCCAGCAGCCTGGGGGCGGTGAACACTGAAGCTTTCTTT
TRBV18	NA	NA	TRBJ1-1	CASSQGPGDTEAFF	TGTGCCAGCTCCCAGGGCCCGGGCGACACTGAAGCTTTCTTT
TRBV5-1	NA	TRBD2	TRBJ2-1	CASSDLRRGGRYEQFF	TGCGCCAGCAGCGACCTCCGGCGGGGGGGCCGGTATGAGCAGTTCTTC
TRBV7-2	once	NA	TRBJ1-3	CASSLGGSSSGNTIYF	TGTGCCAGCAGCTTAGGGGGCTCCTCCTCTGGAAACACCATATATTTT
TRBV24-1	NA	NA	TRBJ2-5	CATSDPGSQETQYF	TGTGCCACCAGTGACCCAGGGTCCCAAGAGACCCAGTACTTC
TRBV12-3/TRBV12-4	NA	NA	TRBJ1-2	CASSSTRRYGYTF	TGTGCCAGCAGTTCAACCCGACGGTATGGCTACACCTTC
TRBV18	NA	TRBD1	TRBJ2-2	CASSRTADRAGELFF	TGTGCCAGCTCACGAACGGCGGACAGGGCCGGGGAGCTGTTTTTT
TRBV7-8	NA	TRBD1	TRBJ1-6	CASSATGGLHSPLHF	TGTGCCAGCAGCGCAACAGGGGGCCTACACTCACCCCTCCACTTT
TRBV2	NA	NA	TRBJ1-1	CASSRPNTEAFF	TGTGCCAGCAGTCGTCCGAACACTGAAGCTTTCTTT
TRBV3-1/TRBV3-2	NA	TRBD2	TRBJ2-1	CASSPGLAGVGEQFF	TGTGCCAGCAGCCCCGGACTAGCGGGGGTGGGTGAGCAGTTCTTC
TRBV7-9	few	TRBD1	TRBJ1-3	CASSATGTSGNTIYF	TGTGCCAGCAGTGCGACAGGGACCTCTGGAAACACCATATATTTT
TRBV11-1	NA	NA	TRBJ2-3	CASSSLGDTQYF	TGTGCCAGCAGCTCCTTGGGGGATACGCAGTATTTT
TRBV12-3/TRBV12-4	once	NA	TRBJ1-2	CASSRTELYGYTF	TGTGCCAGCAGTCGGACAGAGCTCTATGGCTACACCTTC
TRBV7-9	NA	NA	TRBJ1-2	CASSLAITGGYTF	TGTGCCAGCAGCTTAGCAATTACTGGAGGCTACACCTTC
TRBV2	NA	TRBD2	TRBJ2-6	CASSMGMGGSSGANVLTF	TGTGCCAGCAGCATGGGTATGGGCGGGAGCTCTGGGGCCAACGTCCTGACTTTC
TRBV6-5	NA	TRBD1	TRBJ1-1	CASSRQGLNTEAFF	TGTGCCAGCAGTAGACAGGGCTTGAACACTGAAGCTTTCTTT
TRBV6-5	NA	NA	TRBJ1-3	CASRRKLSGNTIYF	TGTGCCAGCAGGCGGAAACTGTCTGGAAACACCATATATTTT
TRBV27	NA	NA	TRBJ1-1	CASKDRRLKNTEAFF	TGTGCCAGCAAGGACAGACGCCTTAAGAACACTGAAGCTTTCTTT
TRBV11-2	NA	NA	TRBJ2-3	CASSLNSADTQYF	TGTGCCAGCAGCTTAAATAGCGCAGATACGCAGTATTTT
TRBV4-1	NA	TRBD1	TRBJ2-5	CASSQGGQGLETQYF	TGCGCCAGCAGCCAAGGGGGACAGGGTTTGGAGACCCAGTACTTC
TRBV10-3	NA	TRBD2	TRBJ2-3	CAISDGLAGFTDTQYF	TGTGCCATCAGTGATGGACTAGCGGGGTTCACAGATACGCAGTATTTT
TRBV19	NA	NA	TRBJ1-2	CASSDGANYGYTF	TGTGCCAGTTCGGACGGTGCGAACTATGGCTACACCTTC
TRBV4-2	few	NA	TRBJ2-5	CASSQDPSAGGETQYF	TGTGCCAGCAGCCAAGATCCCTCGGCAGGAGGAGAGACCCAGTACTTC
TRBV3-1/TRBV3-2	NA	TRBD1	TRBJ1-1	CASSQSGGTEAFF	TGTGCCAGCAGCCAGTCAGGGGGCACTGAAGCTTTCTTT
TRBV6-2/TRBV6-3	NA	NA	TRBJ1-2	CASSTSTVNNYGYTF	TGTGCCAGCAGTACCTCGACAGTGAATAACTATGGCTACACCTTC
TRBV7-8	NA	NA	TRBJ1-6	CASSITGNSPLHF	TGTGCCAGCAGCATCACAGGGAATTCACCCCTCCACTTT
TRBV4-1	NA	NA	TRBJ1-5	CASSQAFRGGQPQHF	TGCGCCAGCAGCCAAGCCTTCCGGGGCGGTCAGCCCCAGCATTTT
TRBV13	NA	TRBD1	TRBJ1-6	CASSQGQGRGSPLHF	TGTGCCAGCAGCCAAGGACAGGGGAGAGGTTCACCCCTCCACTTT
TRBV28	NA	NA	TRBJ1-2	CASSLAGHLINAYGYTF	TGTGCCAGCAGTTTGGCGGGACACCTAATAAACGCCTATGGCTACACCTTC
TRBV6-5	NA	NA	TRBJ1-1	CASSLRGGITEAFF	TGTGCCAGCAGCCTCCGGGGGGGGATCACTGAAGCTTTCTTT
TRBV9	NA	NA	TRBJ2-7	CASSVDLRAGEQYF	TGTGCCAGCAGCGTAGACCTAAGGGCAGGCGAGCAGTACTTC
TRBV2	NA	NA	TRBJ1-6	CASSDDRSYNSPLHF	TGTGCCAGCAGCGACGACAGGTCTTATAATTCACCCCTCCACTTT
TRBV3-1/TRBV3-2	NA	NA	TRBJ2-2	CASSLSGRKNTGELFF	TGTGCCAGCAGCCTCTCGGGACGGAAGAACACCGGGGAGCTGTTTTTT
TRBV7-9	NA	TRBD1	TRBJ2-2	CASSVQGDPNTGELFF	TGTGCCAGCAGCGTACAGGGGGACCCGAACACCGGGGAGCTGTTTTTT
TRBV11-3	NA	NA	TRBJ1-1	CASSFSGNTEAFF	TGTGCCAGCAGCTTTTCCGGGAACACTGAAGCTTTCTTT
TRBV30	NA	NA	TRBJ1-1	CAWSDRVRAFF	TGTGCCTGGAGTGATCGTGTTCGGGCTTTCTTT
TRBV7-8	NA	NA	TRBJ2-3	CASSSAAETDTQYF	TGTGCCAGCAGCTCCGCCGCGGAGACAGATACGCAGTATTTT
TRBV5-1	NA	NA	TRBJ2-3	CASSLDHYTDTQYF	TGCGCCAGCAGCTTGGATCACTACACAGATACGCAGTATTTT
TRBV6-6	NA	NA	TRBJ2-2	CASSTPGPQGELFF	TGTGCCAGCAGTACTCCGGGACCCCAGGGGGAGCTGTTTTTT
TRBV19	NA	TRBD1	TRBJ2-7	CASSTRTGTYEQYF	TGTGCCAGTAGTACCCGGACAGGGACCTACGAGCAGTACTTC
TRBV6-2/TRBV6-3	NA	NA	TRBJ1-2	CASSYSRVGYTF	TGTGCCAGCAGTTACTCCCGGGTTGGCTACACCTTC
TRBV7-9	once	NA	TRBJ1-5	CASSLAGGENQPQHF	TGTGCCAGCAGCTTAGCCGGGGGGGAAAATCAGCCCCAGCATTTT
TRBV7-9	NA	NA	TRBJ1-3	CASSGTGHRSGNTIYF	TGTGCCAGCAGCGGAACGGGACACCGCTCTGGAAACACCATATATTTT
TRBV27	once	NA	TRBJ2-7	CASSNFYEQYF	TGTGCCAGCAGTAATTTCTACGAGCAGTACTTC
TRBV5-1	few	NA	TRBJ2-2	CASSEGGTANTGELFF	TGCGCCAGCAGCGAGGGGGGGACAGCGAACACCGGGGAGCTGTTTTTT
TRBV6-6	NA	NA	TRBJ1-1	CASSPRHGSSMNTEAFF	TGTGCCAGCAGTCCCCGCCATGGGTCGTCGATGAACACTGAAGCTTTCTTT
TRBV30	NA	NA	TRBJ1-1	CAWSGWGWNTEAFF	TGTGCCTGGAGTGGTTGGGGTTGGAACACTGAAGCTTTCTTT
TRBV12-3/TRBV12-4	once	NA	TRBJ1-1	CASTGGGTGAFF	TGTGCCAGCACCGGGGGAGGGACCGGAGCTTTCTTT
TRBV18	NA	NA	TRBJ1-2	CASSPPAGGGYGYTF	TGTGCCAGCTCACCACCGGCGGGGGGAGGCTATGGCTACACCTTC
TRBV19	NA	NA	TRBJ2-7	CASSTPGALVSYEQYF	TGTGCCAGTAGTACCCCAGGGGCGCTGGTCTCCTACGAGCAGTACTTC
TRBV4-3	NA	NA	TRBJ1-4	CASSLQLNEKLFF	TGCGCCAGCAGCCTTCAGCTTAATGAAAAACTGTTTTTT
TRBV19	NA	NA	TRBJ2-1	CASTPDGGPYNEQFF	TGTGCCAGTACCCCCGATGGGGGACCCTACAATGAGCAGTTCTTC
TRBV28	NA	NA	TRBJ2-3	CASSSPKGTQYF	TGTGCCAGCAGTTCCCCCAAGGGTACGCAGTATTTT
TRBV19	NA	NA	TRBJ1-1	CASSIVVAGAEAFF	TGTGCCAGTAGTATAGTTGTGGCAGGGGCTGAAGCTTTCTTT
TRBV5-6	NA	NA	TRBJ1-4	CASSLRGTNEKLFF	TGTGCCAGCAGCCTGAGGGGCACTAATGAAAAACTGTTTTTT
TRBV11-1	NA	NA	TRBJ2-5	CASSSRQQETQYF	TGTGCCAGCAGCTCGAGACAGCAAGAGACCCAGTACTTC